This T cell receptor (beta chain) derives from a study of blood T cells in healthy people across ages. Combining a sample-barcoded 5' primer with a J-beta primer mix, a second PCR ran for roughly 6 to 11 cycles. From the 5' RACE reads, TCRdb called clonotypes with MiXCR, one entry per CDR3 protein. The sample carries under 1,000,000 distinct CDR3 sequences, around half recorded once. Germline loops: CDR1 SGHDN, CDR2 FVKESK. Trimming took 1 base from V and 0 from J, leaving 13 bases between them. The CDR3 covers 18 residues. The TCR sequence derives from a man at least 80 years old in good health. The rearrangement links TRBV14 to TRBJ2-6; D gene unclear. Sequenced material: blood. The CDR3 spells CASSQVLAIHSGANVLTF. The CDR3 DNA reads TGTGCCAGCAGCCAAGTTCTTGCCATTCACTCTGGGGCCAACGTCCTGACTTTC.